This is a list of T cell receptor beta chains from one sample in a study of blood T cell repertoires in COVID-19. The table came from immunoSEQ multiplex PCR; TCRdb's copy has only in-frame clones and leaves some out. The profile covers 8,500 to 10,000 clones, with around 80% appearing a single time and around 7.2% taken by the ten largest. Sequenced sample: peripheral blood. These receptors all come from a man aged 70 or older with active COVID-19. Each CDR3 is given with its conserved first and last residue. A D gene is named only where the DNA matches it firmly. Only part of the rows carry a size: once, few, many, or a class if the clone is expanded.

j_call | clone_size | d_call | v_call | cdr3_nt | cdr3_aa
TRBJ2-1 | - | - | TRBV4-3 | TGCGCCAGCAGCCAAGAACTAGCATCCAATGAGCAGTTCTTC | CASSQELASNEQFF
TRBJ1-4 | - | - | TRBV30 | TGTGCCTCAGGGGAGATGAAGTTGGAAAAACTGTTTTTT | CASGEMKLEKLFF
TRBJ2-7 | - | TRBD2 | TRBV10-3 | TGTGCCATCATGGCGGGAGGGGGGTCCTACGAGCAGTACTTC | CAIMAGGGSYEQYF
TRBJ2-7 | - | - | TRBV28 | TGTGCCAGCAGTTTATCAGTACAGGGTTCCCTCGAGCAGTACTTC | CASSLSVQGSLEQYF
TRBJ1-2 | - | - | TRBV10-3 | TGTGCCATCAGTGCCACAGGGACCAATGGCTACACCTTC | CAISATGTNGYTF
TRBJ1-6 | - | - | TRBV2 | TGTGCCAGCGGCACAGCTAATTCACCCCTCCACTTT | CASGTANSPLHF
TRBJ1-5 | - | - | TRBV19 | TGTGCCAGTAGTTCGGGACCGGGAGCGGCCGCGAATCAGCCCCAGCATTTT | CASSSGPGAAANQPQHF
TRBJ1-2 | - | TRBD1 | TRBV30 | TGTGCCTGGGGGACAGGGGTGGGCTACACCTTC | CAWGTGVGYTF
TRBJ2-2 | - | TRBD1 | TRBV7-3 | TGTGCCAGCAGCTTACAGGGGGTGGTCGGGGAGCTGTTTTTT | CASSLQGVVGELFF
TRBJ2-7 | - | TRBD2 | TRBV10-2 | TGCGCCAGCGGACTAGCGGGAGGCAGGGCCGAGCAGTACTTC | CASGLAGGRAEQYF
TRBJ2-1 | - | - | TRBV5-1 | TGCGCCAGCTCGGGCGGGACCTCATACAATGAGCAGTTCTTC | CASSGGTSYNEQFF
TRBJ2-3 | - | - | TRBV5-6 | TGTGCCAGCAGCTTTTTCAGGGGTCCTGCCACAGATACGCAGTATTTT | CASSFFRGPATDTQYF
TRBJ2-1 | - | TRBD2 | TRBV6-1 | TGTGCCAGCAGTGGAGCTAGCGGGGGTTACAATGAGCAGTTCTTC | CASSGASGGYNEQFF
TRBJ2-2 | few | - | TRBV9 | TGTGCCAGCAGACAGACGAACACCGGGGAGCTGTTTTTT | CASRQTNTGELFF
TRBJ2-5 | - | TRBD2 | TRBV11-2 | TGTGCCAGCAGCCCCAGACTAGCGGGAGAGACCCAGTACTTC | CASSPRLAGETQYF
TRBJ1-6 | few | - | TRBV6-6 | TGTGCCAGCAGCCAAACGGGGCCCCTCCACTTT | CASSQTGPLHF
TRBJ1-2 | - | - | TRBV29-1 | TGCAGCGCCCGGGCAGGGGTTCATGGCTACACCTTC | CSARAGVHGYTF
TRBJ2-1 | - | - | TRBV7-2 | TGTGCCAGCAGCTTATTTATAGTCCCCTACAATGAGCAGTTCTTC | CASSLFIVPYNEQFF
TRBJ2-5 | - | TRBD2 | TRBV7-2 | TGTGCCAGCAGCCCTAGGACTAGCGGGAATATAGGGGGGAGGGAGACCCAGTACTTC | CASSPRTSGNIGGRETQYF
TRBJ2-1 | - | - | TRBV7-8 | TGTGCCAGCAACAGGGGGGGGGATGAGCAGTTCTTC | CASNRGGDEQFF
TRBJ2-5 | few | - | TRBV6-6 | TGTGCCAGCAGTTACTCGATCCAGGGTGTCGAGACCCAGTACTTC | CASSYSIQGVETQYF
TRBJ2-1 | - | TRBD2 | TRBV11-3 | TGTGCCAGCAGTCATACTAGCGGGAGCGGTAACAATGAGCAGTTCTTC | CASSHTSGSGNNEQFF
TRBJ2-7 | - | - | TRBV28 | TGTGCCAGCAGTTTAATGGGAGTCGAGCAGTACTTC | CASSLMGVEQYF
TRBJ1-2 | - | - | TRBV19 | TGTGCCAGTAGGGACACCTCATCTTTTGGCTACACCTTC | CASRDTSSFGYTF
TRBJ1-1 | - | - | TRBV7-2 | TGTGCCAGCAGACGAGGCGGACTCCCGAACACTGAAGCTTTCTTT | CASRRGGLPNTEAFF
TRBJ1-2 | - | TRBD1 | TRBV6-5 | TGTGCCAGCAGTAACCGGGACAGAGCTAACTATGGCTACACCTTC | CASSNRDRANYGYTF
TRBJ2-1 | - | - | TRBV6-4 | TGTGCCAGCAGTGGACGAACAGGAGACAATGAGCAGTTCTTC | CASSGRTGDNEQFF
TRBJ1-1 | - | TRBD1 | TRBV5-1 | TGCGCCAGCAGGGTAACAGGGGGGATAGAAGCTTTCTTT | CASRVTGGIEAFF
TRBJ2-7 | - | TRBD1 | TRBV5-5 | TGTGCCAGCAGCCAACAGGGGGCCTACGAGCAGTACTTC | CASSQQGAYEQYF
TRBJ1-1 | - | - | TRBV14 | TGTGCCAGCAGCCAGGGGCAGAACACTGAAGCTTTCTTT | CASSQGQNTEAFF